This T cell receptor (beta chain) was identified in a study of chemoradiotherapy in HPV16-positive cancers (dated by TCRdb to between 2021 and 2022). Background on the whole study: Using functional T-cell assays on cells from a couple of HPV16-positive patients, the researchers defined candidate HPV-specific T-cell clones and common TCR motifs. Whether T-cell immunity against the HPV oncoproteins E6 and E7 changes during chemoradiotherapy and whether survival is affected by this immunity were examined in the study. The candidate HPV-specific TCRs and motifs were then tracked in TCR repertoires from 86 patients with HPV-related cancers.

Library preparation used the immunoSEQ multiplex PCR assay. The immuneACCESS repertoire file appears here via TCRdb, limited to in-frame rearrangements. These files lack a portion of the clones; in checked studies, under half of the deficit traces to unresolved V genes, and the cause of the others is not known. The table for this sample lists around 24,000 clones; roughly 84% of them were counted only once. Jointly, the top ten make up about 4.5% of the sample. Deletion took 0 bases off V and 0 bases off J, with a span of 14 bases between the germline ends. The CDR3 holds 17 amino acids from the cysteine to the phenylalanine. Just the 51-base CDR3 DNA is kept, in frame starting at base 1. CDR1 and CDR2, per the germline V gene (reference sequence), are LNHDA and SQIVND. Results the study describes overall, beyond this receptor: Only two HPV16-positive patients were used to derive the functional definition of HPV-specific T cells, and the survival association was reported for HPV16-positive patients. Expansion of candidate HPV-specific clones and E7-related TCR motifs was observed in the tumor microenvironment during treatment, whereas no such expansion was observed for non-HPV-specific T cells. In HPV16-positive patients, expansion of HPV-responsive T cells during chemoradiotherapy was associated with improved recurrence-free survival.

Repertoires were sampled repeatedly over the course of chemoradiotherapy, so clonal expansion could be followed in the tumor microenvironment. For this clone: Its antigen target is currently unknown. Base-call qualities are not available, and no considerably larger clone is one nucleotide away.

The source of this sequence is a human donor with HPV-associated anogenital cancer. Sequenced here: blood, sampled from a patient who underwent chemoradiotherapy. This chain is built from TRBV19 and TRBJ1-1, with TRBD1 tentatively as D gene (5 bases match). In nucleotide form, the sequence is TGTGCCAGTAGTATAGATGCGGCAGGGAGCATGAACACTGAAGCTTTCTTT. It encodes CASSIDAAGSMNTEAFF.